This TCR beta chain was recovered during a study of T cell repertoires in ileal Crohn's disease. The overall study: At surgery, roughly 35% of patients smoked, with median disease duration 7.9 years. Study-level points and caveats: Mucosal expansions were suggested to be mainly CD8 T cells.

This CDR3 has 19 amino acids. V lost 6 bases, J lost 0 bases, and 17 bases stayed unmatched. To note about this clone: Its antigen is not identified.

The assay was immunoSEQ multiplex PCR, and TCRdb's table has in-frame clones only and misses some. The top ten clones hold 7% to 7.5% of a sample with 2,000 to 3,000 clones, approximately 85% of them seen once. Adults with ileal or ileocolonic Crohn's disease and an indication for resection were eligible. This TCR was sampled from an adult with Crohn's disease. This chain uses TRBV5-3 with TRBJ2-4; 8 bases are shared with TRBD1. TRBV5-3 is an open reading frame, and its role is uncertain. Input material: ileal tissue. DNA of the CDR3: TGTGCCAGAACCCTCTTGCGTACAGGGGGAATCCGAGCCAAAAACATTCAGTACTTC. Translation gives CARTLLRTGGIRAKNIQYF.